This passage covers 5 T cell receptor beta chains from one sample sequenced in a study of control samples from healthy donors and cancer patients (dated by TCRdb to about 2020). The library was prepared using the immunoSEQ multiplex PCR assay. TCRdb took over this immuneACCESS table, retaining in-frame rearrangements with V and J assigned. Such tables are incomplete; in checked studies, under half of the missing clones stem from an unresolved V gene, and the remainder is unexplained. The sample includes roughly 120,000 clones, with 91% observed a single time. Less than 9.5% of the sample is in the top ten clones. Input material: blood. The receptors were gathered from a woman under 30 in good health.

The rearrangement uses TRBV28 and TRBJ2-3, with TRBD2 matching over 8 bases. In germline, CDR1 is MDHEN, CDR2 SYDVKM. Losses at the gene ends were 3 bases for V and 4 bases for J; bases not matched to a gene: 6. This CDR3 has 15 amino acids. In DNA form, the CDR3 reads TGTGCCAGCAGTTTTATCCGGGAGGGGGCAGATACGCAGTATTTT. It yields the protein CASSFIREGADTQYF.

The chain couples TRBV29-1 to TRBJ2-7, with D perhaps matching TRBD2 (6 bases). The CDR3 is made up of 12 amino acids. Germline values: CDR1 SQVTM, CDR2 ANQGSEA. Trimming cost V 5 bases and J 3 bases, with 11 bases left between them. The CDR3 coding sequence is TGCAGCGTTTGGGGGGACGGCTACGAGCAGTACTTC. It specifies CSVWGDGYEQYF.

The J gene is TRBJ1-5, the V gene TRBV2; TRBD1 matches at 7 bases. This CDR3 is built from 15 residues. Germline loops: CDR1 SNHLY, CDR2 FYNNEI. With V trimmed by 5 bases and J by 0 bases, 4 bases remained unmatched. The CDR3 DNA sequence: TGTGCCAGCAGTCCGACAGGGTCTAGCAATCAGCCCCAGCATTTT. Its translation: CASSPTGSSNQPQHF.

The CDR3 loop reads CASSPRGREGHEQFF. CDR3 coding DNA: TGTGCCAGCAGCCCTAGAGGGCGGGAGGGCCATGAGCAGTTCTTC. The rearrangement joins TRBV7-9 to TRBJ2-1; the match to TRBD2 covers 9 bases. The CDR3 runs 15 residues. J gave up 8 bases and V 5 bases, and 10 bases lay outside the gene matches. Germline CDR1 is SEHNR and CDR2 is FQNEAQ (reference sequence).

In nucleotides, the CDR3 is TGTGCCAGCAGCCAAGCCGACACCAATCAGCCCCAGCATTTT. It yields the protein CASSQADTNQPQHF. The gene calls are TRBV3-1 (or the pseudogene TRBV3-2) and TRBJ1-5, with unresolved D. Germline V gene lookup returns CDR1 LGHDT and CDR2 YNNKEL (reference sequence). Between the trimmed V and J ends, which lost 1 base and 3 bases, there was a span of 7 bases. This CDR3 contains 14 residues.